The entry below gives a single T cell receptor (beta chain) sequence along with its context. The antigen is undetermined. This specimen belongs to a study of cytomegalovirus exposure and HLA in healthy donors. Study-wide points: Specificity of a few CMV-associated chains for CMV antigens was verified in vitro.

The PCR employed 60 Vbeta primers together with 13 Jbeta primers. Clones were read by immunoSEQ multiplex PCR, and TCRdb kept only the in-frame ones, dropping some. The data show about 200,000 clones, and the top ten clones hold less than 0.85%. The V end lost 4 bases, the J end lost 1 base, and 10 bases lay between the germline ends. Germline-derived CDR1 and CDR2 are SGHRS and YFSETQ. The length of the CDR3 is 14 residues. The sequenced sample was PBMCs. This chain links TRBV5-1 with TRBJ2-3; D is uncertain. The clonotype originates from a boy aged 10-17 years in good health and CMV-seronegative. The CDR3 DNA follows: TGCGCCAGCAGCCAGGATCGGCGCACAGATACGCAGTATTTT. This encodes CASSQDRRTDTQYF. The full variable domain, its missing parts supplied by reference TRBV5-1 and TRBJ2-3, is KAGVTQTPRYLIKTRGQQVTLSCSPISGHRSVSWYQQTPGQGLQFLFEYFSETQRNKGNFPGRFSGRQFSNSRSEMNVSTLELGDSALYLCASSQDRRTDTQYFGPGTRLTVL.